These 12 T cell receptor beta chains came from one sample sequenced in a study of T cell responses to AZD1222 COVID-19 vaccine. Sequenced by immunoSEQ multiplex PCR; TCRdb stores in-frame clones only, minus some. Of around 110,000 clones in the sample, 90% to 95% were seen once. Sequenced here: peripheral blood, sampled 28 days after the second AZD1222 dose. These receptors all stem from an adult who received the AZD1222 COVID-19 vaccine.

This chain links TRBV9 with TRBJ2-1; 7 bases align to TRBD2. With V trimmed by 4 bases and J by 6 bases, 13 bases remained unmatched. The length of the CDR3 is 16 residues. Per the germline V gene, CDR1 is SGDLS and CDR2 is YYNGEE. CDR3 DNA: TGTGCCAGCAGCCCCCGCGGGCTAGCGGAAACCAATGAGCAGTTCTTC. It is translated as CASSPRGLAETNEQFF.

The chain combines TRBV5-4 with TRBJ2-1, with 7 bases that match TRBD2. CDR1 is SGHNT, CDR2 YYREEE, per germline (reference sequence). This CDR3 has 14 residues. The J segment lost 2 bases and the V segment lost 3 bases, leaving 2 bases of the junction unmatched. The CDR3 sequence: CASSSSGAYNEQFF. DNA of the CDR3: TGTGCCAGCAGCTCCAGCGGGGCCTACAATGAGCAGTTCTTC.

J is TRBJ2-2 and V is TRBV25-1, with D possibly called TRBD1 or TRBD2 (6 bases each). Germline CDR1 and CDR2: MGHDK and SYGVNS. The CDR3 loop spans 17 amino acids. The V end lost 5 bases, the J end lost 5 bases, and 21 bases lay between the germline ends. In DNA, the CDR3 is TGTGCCAGCAGTACCCAACAGGGACGGAGGGGGACCGGGGAGCTGTTTTTT. Translation: CASSTQQGRRGTGELFF.

V is TRBV23-1 and J is TRBJ2-7, with D perhaps assigned TRBD1 or TRBD2 (5 bases each). TRBV23-1 is an ORF for which the function is uncertain. The CDR3 loop spans 9 amino acids. CDR3 region: CASSPGQSV. For the CDR3, the DNA is TGCGCCAGCAGCCCGGGGCAGTCGGTC.

The chain employs TRBV5-1 and TRBJ2-2; weak D call: TRBD2 (5 bases). CDR1 and CDR2 from the germline V gene are SGHRS and YFSETQ. With 0 bases removed from V and 7 bases from J, the gap between germline ends came to 10 bases. The CDR3 consists of 14 residues. The CDR3 DNA follows: TGCGCCAGCAGCTTGGTCTCGGGGAACGGGGAGCTGTTTTTT. This sequence encodes CASSLVSGNGELFF. Full variable domain (outside the CDR3, taken from reference TRBV5-1 and TRBJ2-2): KAGVTQTPRYLIKTRGQQVTLSCSPISGHRSVSWYQQTPGQGLQFLFEYFSETQRNKGNFPGRFSGRQFSNSRSEMNVSTLELGDSALYLCASSLVSGNGELFFGEGSRLTVL.

The chain employs TRBV7-8 and TRBJ1-2; TRBD1 matches 12 bases. J lost 7 bases, V lost 3 bases, and 6 bases had no gene match. The CDR3 extends over 15 amino acids. Germline-derived CDR1 and CDR2 are SGHVS and FQNEAQ. In nucleotides, the CDR3 is TGTGCCAGCAGCTTCCCGGGACAGGGGGCGGGTGGCTACACCTTC. Translation gives CASSFPGQGAGGYTF.

The chain employs TRBV6-5 and TRBJ2-7; D is undetermined. Germline CDR1 MNHEY, CDR2 SVGAGI. The CDR3 loop spans 11 amino acids. V lost 10 bases to trimming and J lost 2 bases, with 9 bases between them. CDR3 sequence (DNA): TGTGCCACCCGGGCCGCCTACGAGCAGTACTTC. Residues: CATRAAYEQYF.

The chain is built from TRBV5-4 and TRBJ1-2; 8 bases match TRBD1. The length of the CDR3 is 14 residues. Germline V gene lookup returns CDR1 SGHNT and CDR2 YYREEE (reference sequence). V shed 0 bases and J 3 bases; nucleotides not matched to a gene: 1. For the CDR3, the DNA is TGTGCCAGCAGCTTGGCGGACAGGGACTATGGCTACACCTTC. Protein sequence: CASSLADRDYGYTF.

This rearrangement joins TRBV30 to TRBJ2-7; 8 nucleotides line up with TRBD2. The V and J ends lost 3 bases and 6 bases, in that order; junction bases with no gene match: 13. Per germline, CDR1 GTSNPN and CDR2 SVGIG (reference sequence). The CDR3 contains 15 residues. The CDR3 coding sequence is TGTGCCTGGAGCCTTGGAGGGACTAGTGGGGGCGAGCAGTACTTC. Encoded protein: CAWSLGGTSGGEQYF.

The chain has TRBV3-1 (or the pseudogene TRBV3-2) and TRBJ1-5; D is ambiguous. V lost 1 base, J lost 2 bases, and 3 bases lay in between. CDR1 is LGHDT, CDR2 YNNKEL, per germline (reference sequence). The CDR3 runs 13 residues. CDR3: CASSQGGNQPQHF. DNA for the CDR3: TGTGCCAGCAGCCAAGGAGGCAATCAGCCCCAGCATTTT.

The V and J genes are TRBV5-6 and TRBJ2-2, with D tentatively TRBD2 (5 bases). The CDR3 covers 14 residues. The ends were cut back, 2 bases at V and 4 bases at J, with 9 bases in the middle. Germline loops: CDR1 SGHDT, CDR2 YYEEEE. This chain's CDR3 is CASSFKRSTGELFF. The CDR3 nucleotides are TGTGCCAGCAGCTTTAAGCGGAGCACCGGGGAGCTGTTTTTT. The full variable domain, completed using reference TRBV5-6 and TRBJ2-2, is DAGVTQSPTHLIKTRGQQVTLRCSPKSGHDTVSWYQQALGQGPQFIFQYYEEEERQRGNFPDRFSGHQFPNYSSELNVNALLLGDSALYLCASSFKRSTGELFFGEGSRLTVL.

The chain carries TRBV21-1 and TRBJ2-3; the tabulated D call, TRBD1, remains unverified against the DNA. TRBV21-1 is assigned pseudogene status. The CDR3 is 17 amino acids. The CDR3 nucleotides read TGTGCCAGCAGCAAAGCTCCCCACAGTAACCACACAGATACGCAGTATTTT. Translation: CASSKAPHSNHTDTQYF.